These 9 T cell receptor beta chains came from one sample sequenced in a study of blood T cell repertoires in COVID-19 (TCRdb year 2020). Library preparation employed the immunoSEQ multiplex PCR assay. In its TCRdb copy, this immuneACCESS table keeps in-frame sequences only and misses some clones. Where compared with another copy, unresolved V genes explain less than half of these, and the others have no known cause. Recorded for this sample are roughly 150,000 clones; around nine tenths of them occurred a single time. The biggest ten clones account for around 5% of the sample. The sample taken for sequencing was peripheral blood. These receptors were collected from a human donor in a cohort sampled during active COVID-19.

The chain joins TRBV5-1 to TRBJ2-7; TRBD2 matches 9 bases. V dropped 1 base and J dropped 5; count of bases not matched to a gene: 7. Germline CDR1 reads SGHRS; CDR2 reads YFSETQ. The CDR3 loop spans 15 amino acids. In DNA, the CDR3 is TGCGCCAGCAGCTTGTCGGCTAGCGGGGCCAACGAGCAGTACTTC. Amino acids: CASSLSASGANEQYF.

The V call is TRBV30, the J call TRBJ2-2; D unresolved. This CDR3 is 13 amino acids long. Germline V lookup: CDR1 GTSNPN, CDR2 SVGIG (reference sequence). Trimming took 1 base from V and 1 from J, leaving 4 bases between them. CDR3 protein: CAWSGLNTGELFF. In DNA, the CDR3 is TGTGCCTGGAGTGGGCTGAACACCGGGGAGCTGTTTTTT.

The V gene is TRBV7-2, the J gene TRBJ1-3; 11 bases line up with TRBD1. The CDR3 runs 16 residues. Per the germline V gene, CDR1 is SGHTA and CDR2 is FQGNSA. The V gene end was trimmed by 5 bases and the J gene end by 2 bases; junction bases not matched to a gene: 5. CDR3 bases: TGTGCCAGCAGCGTGGACAGGGGGCCGGCTGGAAACACCATATATTTT. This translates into CASSVDRGPAGNTIYF.

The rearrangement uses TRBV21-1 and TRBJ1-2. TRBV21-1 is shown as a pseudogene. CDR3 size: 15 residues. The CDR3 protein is CASSKEAGKNYGYTF. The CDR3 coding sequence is TGTGCCAGCAGCAAAGAGGCGGGAAAGAACTATGGCTACACCTTC.

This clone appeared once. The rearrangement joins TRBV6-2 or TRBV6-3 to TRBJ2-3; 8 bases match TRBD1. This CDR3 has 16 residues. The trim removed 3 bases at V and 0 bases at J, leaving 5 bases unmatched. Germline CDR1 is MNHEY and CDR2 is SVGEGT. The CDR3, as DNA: TGTGCCAGCAGTTATAGTGACAGGGGTAGCACAGATACGCAGTATTTT. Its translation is CASSYSDRGSTDTQYF.

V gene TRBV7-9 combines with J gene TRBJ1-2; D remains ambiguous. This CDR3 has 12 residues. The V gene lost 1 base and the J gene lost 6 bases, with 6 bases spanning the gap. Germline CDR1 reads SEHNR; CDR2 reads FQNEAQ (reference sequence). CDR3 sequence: CASSLVPDGYTF. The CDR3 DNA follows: TGTGCCAGCAGCTTAGTCCCTGATGGCTACACCTTC.

The CDR3 DNA sequence: TGCGCCAGCAGCTTGGACACAGGGGGAGAAGGTGAAAAACTGTTTTTT. Encoded protein: CASSLDTGGEGEKLFF. The chain carries TRBV5-1 and TRBJ1-4; TRBD1 aligns across 8 bases. The CDR3 is 16 residues long. The junction had 8 bases not matched to a gene; V was cut back by 0 bases and J by 7 bases. The V gene's germline CDR1 is SGHRS and CDR2 YFSETQ.

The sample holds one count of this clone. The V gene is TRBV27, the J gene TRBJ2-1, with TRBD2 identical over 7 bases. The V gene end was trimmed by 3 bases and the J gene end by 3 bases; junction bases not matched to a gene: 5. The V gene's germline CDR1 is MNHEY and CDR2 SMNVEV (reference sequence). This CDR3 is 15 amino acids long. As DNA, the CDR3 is TGTGCCAGCAGTTTTCGGGGGGTGAGCTACAATGAGCAGTTCTTC. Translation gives CASSFRGVSYNEQFF.

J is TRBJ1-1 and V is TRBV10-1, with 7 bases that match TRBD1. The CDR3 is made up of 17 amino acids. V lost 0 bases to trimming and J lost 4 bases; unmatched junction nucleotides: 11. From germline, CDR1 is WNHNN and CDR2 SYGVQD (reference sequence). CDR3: CASSESAVDRAGTEAFF. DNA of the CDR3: TGCGCCAGCAGTGAGTCCGCCGTCGACAGGGCGGGCACTGAAGCTTTCTTT.